This entry lists 15 T cell receptor beta chains sequenced from one sample in a study of T cells in Graves' hyperthyroidism and ophthalmopathy. Amplified TCR beta CDR3 regions came from RNA transcripts. The HTBI primer set drove a first-round RT-PCR of the TCR CDR3. TCRdb ran MiXCR on the multiplex PCR reads and lists one entry per CDR3 protein. The sample has hundreds of thousands of distinct CDR3 sequences; 14% to 15% are singletons. Sequenced sample: blood. These receptors were obtained from a middle-aged woman with Graves' ophthalmopathy.

This chain connects TRBV4-2 to TRBJ2-7; D call uncertain. The V gene lost 0 bases and the J gene lost 2 bases, with 11 bases spanning the gap. The CDR3 contains 15 residues. CDR1 LGHNA and CDR2 YNFKEQ come from the germline V gene. Written as DNA, the CDR3 is TGTGCCAGCAGCCAAGACTTCGGCTACCCCTACGAGCAGTACTTC. Translation: CASSQDFGYPYEQYF.

This clonotype was recorded many times. The chain links TRBV7-9 to TRBJ1-1; the D gene is possibly TRBD1 (6 bases). Trimming shortened V by 8 bases and J by 2 bases, and 12 bases separated the two germline ends. Germline V lookup: CDR1 SEHNR, CDR2 FQNEAQ (reference sequence). The CDR3 is 13 residues long. CDR3 bases: TGTGCCAGCGAGCGGACAGACAACACTGAAGCTTTCTTT. Residues: CASERTDNTEAFF.

The V call is TRBV5-1, the J call TRBJ2-5; D is unresolved. There are 15 residues in the CDR3. Trimming cost V 2 bases and J 5 bases, with 16 bases left between them. Per germline, CDR1 SGHRS and CDR2 YFSETQ. This CDR3 reads CASSFTAPSSETQYF. CDR3 DNA: TGCGCCAGCAGCTTTACAGCCCCCTCCTCGGAGACCCAGTACTTC.

This clonotype was counted only a few times. This sequence joins TRBV15 and TRBJ2-3, with 7 positions matching TRBD1. This CDR3 contains 16 residues. Germline V gene lookup returns CDR1 LNHNV and CDR2 YYDKDF (reference sequence). Trimming cost V 2 bases and J 1 base; bases outside gene matches: 6. As DNA, the CDR3 is TGTGCCACCAGCAGAACTCGGGACAGACGCACAGATACGCAGTATTTT. This codes for CATSRTRDRRTDTQYF.

This clonotype was recorded at least ten times. The chain employs TRBV7-2 and TRBJ2-5; D is unclear. The CDR3 has 13 residues. Germline CDR1 and CDR2: SGHTA and FQGNSA. V lost 0 bases and J 5 bases, leaving 7 bases between the germline ends. The CDR3 sequence is CASSLARLETQYF. The CDR3 nucleotides read TGTGCCAGCAGCTTAGCACGTTTGGAGACCCAGTACTTC.

The V gene is TRBV27, the J gene TRBJ2-7; D is undetermined. Germline-derived CDR1 and CDR2 are MNHEY and SMNVEV (reference sequence). The CDR3 is made up of 14 amino acids. The germline V and J ends were trimmed by 5 bases and 3 bases, with 14 bases remaining between them. The DNA of the CDR3 is TGTGCCAGCAGTGCCCCTCCGTCCTTCTACGAGCAGTACTTC. Amino acid sequence: CASSAPPSFYEQYF.

There are many counts of this clonotype. This chain connects TRBV20-1 to TRBJ1-1, with 7 bases aligning to TRBD1. Trimming took 1 base from V and 5 from J; bases not matched to a gene: 7. The CDR3 covers 14 residues. Per the germline V gene, CDR1 is DFQATT and CDR2 is SNEGSKA (reference sequence). The CDR3 DNA reads TGCAGTGCTAGAGCGACAGGGCTGGGAACTGAAGCTTTCTTT. Its translation is CSARATGLGTEAFF.

The table lists this clonotype with many counts. The rearrangement joins TRBV6-5 to TRBJ2-5; D call uncertain. This CDR3 region has 15 residues. V lost 0 bases, J lost 5 bases, and 13 bases lay in between. The germline V gene has CDR1 MNHEY and CDR2 SVGAGI. CDR3 bases: TGTGCCAGCAGTTACTCGTCCAGGCCTGAGGAGACCCAGTACTTC. Its protein is CASSYSSRPEETQYF.

The chain combines TRBV4-2 with TRBJ1-5, with D unresolved. The CDR3 is made up of 14 amino acids. Trimming pared 1 base from V and 7 bases from J, leaving 11 bases between. CDR1 and CDR2 (germline): LGHNA, YNFKEQ. CDR3 nucleotide sequence: TGTGCCAGCAGCCAAGGCGAGGGAACCCAGCCCCAGCATTTT. It codes for CASSQGEGTQPQHF.

A word on this clonotype: The CDR3 end shows no conserved phenylalanine or tryptophan, and so a read error is likely. The chain is built from TRBV4-2 and TRBJ2-7, with TRBD1 as a possible D gene (6 bases). Germline lookup yields CDR1 LGHNA and CDR2 YNFKEQ. Trimming removed 0 bases at V and 2 bases at J, with 20 bases between. The CDR3 runs 18 residues. CDR3 sequence: CASSQESSLAGEAYEQYL. The CDR3 coding sequence is TGTGCCAGCAGCCAAGAATCTAGCTTGGCAGGGGAAGCCTACGAGCAGTACCTC.

This clonotype was seen a few times. V usage is TRBV20-1 and J usage is TRBJ2-3; 8 bases align to TRBD1. The V segment lost 8 bases and the J segment 2 bases; nucleotides outside the gene matches: 6. The CDR3 consists of 13 residues. Germline CDR1 DFQATT, CDR2 SNEGSKA (reference sequence). The CDR3: CSLRDRTTDTQYF. The CDR3 nucleotides are TGCAGTCTCCGGGACAGGACCACAGATACGCAGTATTTT.

As regards this clonotype: Being one base from a much bigger clone, this may be a read error. The gene calls are TRBV20-1 and TRBJ2-7, with D possibly matching TRBD1 (5 bases). The CDR3 is 14 amino acids. The germline V gene has CDR1 DFQATT and CDR2 SNEGSKA (reference sequence). Here the CDR3 reads CSADPRQNHYEQYF. Here the CDR3 DNA reads TGCAGCGCCGACCCTCGACAGAACCACTACGAGCAGTACTTC.

This chain connects TRBV4-3 to TRBJ1-5, with 9 bases that match TRBD1. The CDR3 has 15 amino acids. Germline trimming cut 0 bases from V and 5 bases from J; bases unmatched to any gene: 2. CDR1 and CDR2 (germline): LGHNA, YSLEER. DNA for the CDR3: TGCGCCAGCAGCCAAGATGGGGACAGGGATCAGCCCCAGCATTTT. Its translation is CASSQDGDRDQPQHF.

At least ten counts were recorded for this clonotype. This chain connects TRBV6-5 to TRBJ1-5, with D possibly TRBD1 on 6 matching bases. This CDR3 has 14 amino acids. CDR1 MNHEY and CDR2 SVGAGI come from the germline V gene. V lost 1 base, J lost 7 bases, and 11 bases lay in between. The CDR3 DNA sequence: TGTGCCAGCAGTTACTTACAGGGCTACCAGCCCCAGCATTTT. Its translation: CASSYLQGYQPQHF.

This clonotype was picked up many times. The chain uses TRBV20-1 and TRBJ2-2; D is unclear. V lost 6 bases, J lost 0 bases, and 8 bases lay in between. Germline CDR1 and CDR2: DFQATT and SNEGSKA (reference sequence). The CDR3 extends over 13 amino acids. CDR3 in DNA: TGCAGTGCCTCCCCACCGAACACCGGGGAGCTGTTTTTT. This codes for CSASPPNTGELFF.